Presented here are 22 T cell receptor beta chains from one specimen sequenced in a study of CD8 T cells in ankylosing spondylitis. Findings and caveats of the study: About eight highly homologous variants made up a TCR beta motif that seemed to typify ankylosing spondylitis blood.

One entry per CDR3 protein results from TCRdb running MiXCR on the 5' RACE reads. In the table there are about 210,000 distinct CDR3 sequences, 7.3% of which are singletons. No antigen is known for these receptors. Material: blood, either unsorted or a sorted T cell fraction (not recorded which). All receptors come from a male donor with ankylosing spondylitis.

This clonotype was picked up a small number of times. The rearrangement links TRBV5-6 to TRBJ2-3, with 7 bases matching TRBD2. V shed 4 bases, J shed 11 bases, and the junction held 7 bases outside the gene matches. CDR1 SGHDT and CDR2 YYEEEE come from the germline V gene. This CDR3 is built from 12 residues. CDR3 nucleotide sequence: TGTGCCAGCAGCGCCGGGAGGCAAGAGCAGTATTTT. It specifies CASSAGRQEQYF. Drawing the rest from reference TRBV5-6 and TRBJ2-3, the complete variable domain is DAGVTQSPTHLIKTRGQQVTLRCSPKSGHDTVSWYQQALGQGPQFIFQYYEEEERQRGNFPDRFSGHQFPNYSSELNVNALLLGDSALYLCASSAGRQEQYFGPGTRLTVL.

The sample holds many counts of this clonotype. The chain carries TRBV20-1 and TRBJ1-3; possibly TRBD1 for D (6 bases). The germline V gene has CDR1 DFQATT and CDR2 SNEGSKA (reference sequence). Deletions cut 2 bases from V and 2 bases from J, with 10 bases between. The CDR3 has 14 residues. CDR3 sequence (DNA): TGCAGTGCTAGACATAAGGGGGCTGGAAACACCATATATTTT. Translating it yields CSARHKGAGNTIYF.

This clonotype appeared many times. The chain employs TRBV11-2 and TRBJ2-7; D uncertain. This CDR3 has 13 amino acids. Between the trimmed V and J ends, which lost 4 bases and 6 bases, there was a span of 13 bases. Germline V lookup: CDR1 SGHAT, CDR2 FQNNGV. The DNA for the CDR3 is TGTGCCAGCAGCTCTCCCCTGGAGTTCGAGCAGTACTTC. Translating gives CASSSPLEFEQYF.

This clonotype was seen only a few times. The chain recombines TRBV28 with TRBJ2-6; D unclear. CDR1 and CDR2 (germline): MDHEN, SYDVKM. Trimming cost V 7 bases and J 0 bases, with 13 bases left between them. The CDR3 has 16 residues. CDR3 nucleotide sequence: TGTGCCAGCACCTCAATCCGGCTCTCTGGGGCCAACGTCCTGACTTTC. It specifies CASTSIRLSGANVLTF.

At least ten counts were recorded for this clonotype. The V call is TRBV7-9, the J call TRBJ2-7, with 7 nucleotides matching TRBD2. The CDR3 length is 17 residues. J gave up 1 base and V 4 bases, and 13 bases lay outside the gene matches. Germline-derived CDR1 and CDR2 are SEHNR and FQNEAQ (reference sequence). CDR3 sequence reads: CASSSPRGGGTSYEQYF. CDR3 DNA sequence: TGTGCCAGCAGCTCACCTCGCGGCGGGGGTACGTCCTACGAGCAGTACTTC.

This clonotype was counted only a few times. The chain combines TRBV9 with TRBJ2-7; D might be TRBD1 or TRBD2, each matching 5 bases. The CDR3 loop spans 16 amino acids. Germline V gives CDR1 SGDLS, CDR2 YYNGEE. The V end lost 0 bases, the J end lost 5 bases, and 18 bases lay between the germline ends. CDR3 sequence (DNA): TGTGCCAGCAGCGTAGGTCAGGGTGCCCCCGGGAACGAGCAGTACTTC. Translation: CASSVGQGAPGNEQYF.

The chain combines TRBV5-1 with TRBJ2-3; 9 bases line up with TRBD1. The ends lost 4 bases at V and 3 bases at J; junction bases unmatched: 6. Germline-derived CDR1 and CDR2 are SGHRS and YFSETQ. There are 15 residues in the CDR3. The CDR3: CASSPGTGRTDTQYF. The CDR3 bases are TGCGCCAGCAGCCCCGGGACAGGGAGAACAGATACGCAGTATTTT.

This clonotype was observed many times. This chain uses TRBV24-1 with TRBJ2-1; 8 nucleotides agree with TRBD1. The CDR3 has 14 amino acids. Germline loops: CDR1 KGHDR, CDR2 SFDVKD. J gave up 8 bases and V 8 bases, and 10 bases lay outside the gene matches. The CDR3 loop is CATILEDREDEQFF. The CDR3 DNA reads as TGTGCCACCATCCTGGAGGACAGGGAGGATGAGCAGTTCTTC.

This chain links TRBV12-3 or TRBV12-4 with TRBJ2-1; TRBD1 matches 9 bases. The CDR3 consists of 13 residues. V was pared by 8 bases and J by 3 bases, with 2 bases of the junction left unmatched. The CDR3 coding sequence is TGTGCCAGCGACAGGGGGTACTACAATGAGCAGTTCTTC. Translating gives CASDRGYYNEQFF.

This clonotype was observed many times. This sequence joins TRBV20-1 and TRBJ2-1, with 7 bases aligning to TRBD2. CDR3 length: 16 residues. V was clipped by 5 bases and J by 0 bases; unmatched bases: 10. Germline CDR1 reads DFQATT; CDR2 reads SNEGSKA (reference sequence). The CDR3 reads CSAWASGLSSYNEQFF. For the CDR3, the DNA is TGCAGTGCTTGGGCTAGCGGCTTGAGCTCCTACAATGAGCAGTTCTTC.

In its sample, this clonotype was seen many times. The DNA for the CDR3 is TGTGCCAGCAGCCTTAGCGGGAGCGCAAATGAGCAGTTCTTC. This encodes CASSLSGSANEQFF. The V call is TRBV27, the J call TRBJ2-1, with 9 bases aligning to TRBD2. Germline loops: CDR1 MNHEY, CDR2 SMNVEV (reference sequence). There are 14 residues in the CDR3. Losses at the gene ends were 6 bases for V and 7 bases for J; bases not matched to a gene: 7.

In this sample, this clonotype turned up many times. As DNA, the CDR3 is TGTGCCAGCAGTTTACAGGGGTCTGGAAACACCATATATTTT. It translates to CASSLQGSGNTIYF. This chain uses TRBV27 with TRBJ1-3, with a possible D match to TRBD1 (6 bases). The germline V gene has CDR1 MNHEY and CDR2 SMNVEV (reference sequence). CDR3 size: 14 residues. Trimming shortened V by 2 bases and J by 1 base, and 6 bases separated the two germline ends.

This clonotype occurred many times. The genes are TRBV12-3 or TRBV12-4 and TRBJ1-1; 8 nucleotides line up with TRBD1. Unmatched junction bases numbered 5, after V lost 8 bases and J lost 6 bases. CDR3 length equals 12 residues. This chain's CDR3 is CASWTGPAEAFF. Here the CDR3 DNA reads TGTGCCAGCTGGACAGGGCCCGCTGAAGCTTTCTTT.

This clonotype has ten or more counts. V is TRBV18 and J is TRBJ1-2, with TRBD1 matching 8 bases. The CDR3 contains 15 residues. Germline V gene lookup returns CDR1 KGHSH and CDR2 LQKENI. V was clipped by 3 bases and J by 2 bases; unmatched bases: 5. The CDR3 region has the DNA TGTGCCAGCTCACCGGCCAGGGGGCAGAACTATGGCTACACCTTC. Protein product: CASSPARGQNYGYTF.

This clonotype was counted between two and nine times. This chain joins TRBV29-1 and TRBJ2-2; 7 nucleotides align to TRBD1. With 6 bases clipped from V and 7 bases from J, the junction kept 14 bases outside the gene matches. Germline values: CDR1 SQVTM, CDR2 ANQGSEA. The CDR3 is made up of 15 amino acids. The CDR3 sequence: CSVEGAGNAIGELFF. In DNA, the CDR3 is TGCAGCGTCGAGGGGGCAGGGAACGCTATCGGGGAGCTGTTTTTT.

This clonotype was recorded a few times. The rearrangement links TRBV5-1 to TRBJ2-2; possible D gene TRBD2, 5 bases. Germline CDR1 is SGHRS and CDR2 is YFSETQ. The V gene lost 4 bases and the J gene lost 6 bases, with 10 bases spanning the gap. This CDR3 region has 13 residues. The CDR3 sequence: CASSPTRAGELFF. CDR3 nucleotide sequence: TGCGCCAGCAGCCCGACGAGGGCCGGGGAGCTGTTTTTT. The entire variable domain, with the rest obtained from reference TRBV5-1 and TRBJ2-2, is as follows: KAGVTQTPRYLIKTRGQQVTLSCSPISGHRSVSWYQQTPGQGLQFLFEYFSETQRNKGNFPGRFSGRQFSNSRSEMNVSTLELGDSALYLCASSPTRAGELFFGEGSRLTVL.

The genes are TRBV6-5 and TRBJ2-1; TRBD1 or TRBD2 may be the D gene (6 bases each). The CDR3 is 17 residues long. V gave up 0 bases and J gave up 7 bases, with 19 bases separating them. Per the germline V gene, CDR1 is MNHEY and CDR2 is SVGAGI. This chain's CDR3 is CASSYSHGGPAANEQFF. In nucleotides, the CDR3 is TGTGCCAGCAGTTACTCCCACGGGGGCCCCGCGGCGAATGAGCAGTTCTTC.

This clonotype was counted at least ten times. The genes are TRBV7-9 and TRBJ2-1; the match to TRBD1 covers 10 bases. Germline V gene sequence: CDR1 SEHNR, CDR2 FQNEAQ (reference sequence). V was clipped by 5 bases and J by 3 bases; unmatched bases: 7. This CDR3 region has 16 residues. This CDR3 is CASSTPGTGVYNEQFF. The CDR3, as DNA: TGTGCCAGCAGCACCCCCGGGACAGGGGTCTACAATGAGCAGTTCTTC.

The table lists this clonotype with many counts. This sequence joins TRBV29-1 and TRBJ1-2; D call uncertain. The CDR3 has 16 residues. The germline V gene has CDR1 SQVTM and CDR2 ANQGSEA. V lost 5 bases to trimming and J lost 4 bases, with 23 bases between them. The CDR3 spells CSVYPTPFTSLYGYTF. The DNA for the CDR3 is TGCAGCGTTTATCCAACCCCCTTTACATCTCTCTATGGCTACACCTTC.

The rearrangement links TRBV6-5 to TRBJ2-1; no firm D call. CDR3 length: 14 amino acids. Germline CDR1 is MNHEY and CDR2 is SVGAGI. The V end was cut by 2 bases, the J end by 3 bases, with 8 bases between. The CDR3 sequence: CASSYLRNYNEQFF. The DNA of the CDR3 is TGTGCCAGCAGTTACCTGAGGAACTACAATGAGCAGTTCTTC.

This clonotype was detected many times. The chain couples TRBV4-1 to TRBJ2-7; D possibly corresponds to TRBD2 (5 bases). Germline assignment: CDR1 MGHRA and CDR2 YSYEKL. The ends were cut back, 4 bases at V and 2 bases at J, with 15 bases in the middle. The CDR3 has 15 residues. CDR3 DNA sequence: TGCGCCAGCAGCCCACCTTTGGGAGCAACCTACGAGCAGTACTTC. As protein: CASSPPLGATYEQYF.

There are many counts of this clonotype. This chain connects TRBV10-3 to TRBJ1-1, with a possible D match to TRBD1 (6 bases). The V gene lost 7 bases and the J gene lost 8 bases, with 17 bases spanning the gap. The CDR3 has 13 amino acids. Germline V CDR1 and CDR2: ENHRY, SYGVKD. Here the CDR3 reads CAIIEDRASEAFF. The CDR3 bases are TGTGCCATCATCGAGGACAGAGCTTCAGAAGCTTTCTTT.